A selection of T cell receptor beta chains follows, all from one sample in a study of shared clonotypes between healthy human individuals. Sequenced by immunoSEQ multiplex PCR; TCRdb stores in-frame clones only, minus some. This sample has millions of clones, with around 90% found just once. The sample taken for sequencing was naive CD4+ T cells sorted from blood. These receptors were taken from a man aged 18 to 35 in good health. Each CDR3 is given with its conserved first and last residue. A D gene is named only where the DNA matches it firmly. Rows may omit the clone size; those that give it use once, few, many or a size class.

DNA: TGTGCCAGCTCACCGCAGGGGGCTGTCACAGATACGCAGTATTTT
CDR3: CASSPQGAVTDTQYF
D: TRBD1
J: TRBJ2-3
size: .
V: TRBV18

DNA: TGTGCCAGCAGTTACAGCCTCTCTGGGGCCAACGTCCTGACTTTC
CDR3: CASSYSLSGANVLTF
D: .
J: TRBJ2-6
size: .
V: TRBV27

DNA: TGTGCCAGCAGCTCAGGGTTAGAGAACACTGAAGCTTTCTTT
CDR3: CASSSGLENTEAFF
D: .
J: TRBJ1-1
size: .
V: TRBV7-9

DNA: TGTGCCAGCAGCTTGTTACAGGGGATAGCAGAGACCCAGTACTTC
CDR3: CASSLLQGIAETQYF
D: TRBD1
J: TRBJ2-5
size: .
V: TRBV5-6

DNA: TGCGCCAGCAGTCCTCAGGGTAGCTACGAGCAGTACTTC
CDR3: CASSPQGSYEQYF
D: .
J: TRBJ2-7
size: .
V: TRBV10-1

DNA: TGTGCCACCCACAATCCGCTTTTGGGCAATGAGCAGTTCTTC
CDR3: CATHNPLLGNEQFF
D: .
J: TRBJ2-1
size: .
V: TRBV10-3

DNA: TGCGCCAGCAGTCAATCGTGGCGGGAGGGTCAAGATACGCAGTATTTT
CDR3: CASSQSWREGQDTQYF
D: TRBD2
J: TRBJ2-3
size: .
V: TRBV23-1

DNA: TGTGCCAGCAGTTTATTCTGGACTCAACAGGGGGGAGGGGAAAAACTGTTTTTT
CDR3: CASSLFWTQQGGGEKLFF
D: TRBD1
J: TRBJ1-4
size: .
V: TRBV28

DNA: TGCGCCAGCAGACGACCGCCCTCCCACACCTTC
CDR3: CASRRPPSHTF
D: .
J: TRBJ1-2
size: once
V: TRBV5-1

DNA: TGTGCCAGCAGCGTAGGTTCGACTAGCGGGATCTTGGATGAGCAGTTCTTC
CDR3: CASSVGSTSGILDEQFF
D: TRBD2
J: TRBJ2-1
size: .
V: TRBV9

DNA: TGTGCCAGCAGCTCCGAGGGGGTTAATTCACCCCTCCACTTT
CDR3: CASSSEGVNSPLHF
D: .
J: TRBJ1-6
size: .
V: TRBV11-2

DNA: TGTGCCAGTTCCCAATGGACTGAAGCTTTCTTT
CDR3: CASSQWTEAFF
D: .
J: TRBJ1-1
size: .
V: TRBV14

DNA: TGTGCCAGCAGTTACTCGATCAGATCCGGGGAGCTGTTTTTT
CDR3: CASSYSIRSGELFF
D: .
J: TRBJ2-2
size: .
V: TRBV6-6

DNA: TGTGCCAGCAGGGCCGGTGGTAGAGAGACCCAGTACTTC
CDR3: CASRAGGRETQYF
D: .
J: TRBJ2-5
size: .
V: TRBV6-5

DNA: TGCGCCAGCAGTGAGTGGGAGACTAGCGGGAGGGATGAGCAGTTCTTC
CDR3: CASSEWETSGRDEQFF
D: TRBD2
J: TRBJ2-1
size: .
V: TRBV10-2

DNA: TGTGCCAGCAGTTCAGTTAACACTGAAGCTTTCTTT
CDR3: CASSSVNTEAFF
D: .
J: TRBJ1-1
size: .
V: TRBV27

DNA: TGCGCCAGCAGCTTGGGGGGGACTTACGAGCAGTACTTC
CDR3: CASSLGGTYEQYF
D: .
J: TRBJ2-7
size: .
V: TRBV5-1

DNA: TGTGCCAGCAGTGAAGCCCTGGCGGTAGCGGGGGATGAGCAGTTCTTC
CDR3: CASSEALAVAGDEQFF
D: TRBD2
J: TRBJ2-1
size: .
V: TRBV2

DNA: TGTGCCAGCACCTGCTCCCTGTCGGGAAGGTTACCCTACGAGCAGTACTTC
CDR3: CASTCSLSGRLPYEQYF
D: .
J: TRBJ2-7
size: .
V: TRBV11-3

DNA: TGTGCCAGCAGCCTAAACCAGGTGGAGCCCCAGCATTTT
CDR3: CASSLNQVEPQHF
D: .
J: TRBJ1-5
size: .
V: TRBV2

DNA: TGTGCCAGCAGTCAATCGACAGGGGGGCCAGAGACCCAGTACTTC
CDR3: CASSQSTGGPETQYF
D: TRBD1
J: TRBJ2-5
size: .
V: TRBV27

DNA: TGTGCCAGCAGCGATCCCACGGGGGGAGGGAATCAGCCCCAGCATTTT
CDR3: CASSDPTGGGNQPQHF
D: .
J: TRBJ1-5
size: .
V: TRBV2

DNA: TGTGCCAGCAGCCAAGGGTCTAGCGGGCCTACCACAGATACGCAGTATTTT
CDR3: CASSQGSSGPTTDTQYF
D: TRBD2
J: TRBJ2-3
size: .
V: TRBV4-2

DNA: TGTGCCAGCAGCTTAGTCAGGGACTCTGGAAACACCATATATTTT
CDR3: CASSLVRDSGNTIYF
D: .
J: TRBJ1-3
size: .
V: TRBV7-8

DNA: TGTGCTTGGAGCCGGGGGGCTGGTCAGCCCCAGCATTTT
CDR3: CAWSRGAGQPQHF
D: .
J: TRBJ1-5
size: .
V: TRBV30

DNA: TGTGCCAGCAGCTTGGGGGGGATGAACGCTGAAGCTTTCTTT
CDR3: CASSLGGMNAEAFF
D: .
J: TRBJ1-1
size: .
V: TRBV5-6

DNA: TGTGCCAGTAGTAAGACAGCTTCAGGCGGTCCAGATACGCAGTATTTT
CDR3: CASSKTASGGPDTQYF
D: .
J: TRBJ2-3
size: .
V: TRBV19

DNA: TGTGCCACCCAATTGCAGGGGGCGGGCACTGAAGCTTTCTTT
CDR3: CATQLQGAGTEAFF
D: TRBD1
J: TRBJ1-1
size: .
V: TRBV6-6

DNA: TGTGCCAGCGCCGGGACTAGCGGGAGAGGGGAGCTGTTTTTT
CDR3: CASAGTSGRGELFF
D: TRBD2
J: TRBJ2-2
size: .
V: TRBV25-1

DNA: TGTGCCAGCAGCCCGGGGGGAGCCAGGGATGAGCAGTTCTTC
CDR3: CASSPGGARDEQFF
D: TRBD2
J: TRBJ2-1
size: .
V: TRBV11-3

DNA: TGCGCCAGCAGCCAAGCCGGACAGGCAAATGAAAAACTGTTTTTT
CDR3: CASSQAGQANEKLFF
D: TRBD1
J: TRBJ1-4
size: once
V: TRBV4-1

DNA: TGTGCCAGCAGTTACCAGAGACCGAGTACCTCACCCCTCCACTTT
CDR3: CASSYQRPSTSPLHF
D: .
J: TRBJ1-6
size: .
V: TRBV6-5

DNA: TGTGCCAGCAGCTTAACGGCCGCGAACACTGAAGCTTTCTTT
CDR3: CASSLTAANTEAFF
D: .
J: TRBJ1-1
size: .
V: TRBV7-3

DNA: TGTGCCAGTAGTCGGGCGGGATCATACGAGCAGTACTTC
CDR3: CASSRAGSYEQYF
D: .
J: TRBJ2-7
size: .
V: TRBV19

DNA: TGTGCCAGCAACCTTCTGAGGGAGACAGGGGCCAACGTCCTGACTTTC
CDR3: CASNLLRETGANVLTF
D: .
J: TRBJ2-6
size: .
V: TRBV5-6

DNA: TGTGCCAGCAGTTTTGCCCCGATGGGGAGTCACCAAGCTTTCTTT
CDR3: CASSFAPMGSHQAFF
D: .
J: TRBJ1-1
size: .
V: TRBV27

DNA: TGCGCCAGCAGCCCGGTGGGGGGCGCGGATGAGCAGTACTTC
CDR3: CASSPVGGADEQYF
D: .
J: TRBJ2-7
size: .
V: TRBV4-1

DNA: TGTGCCAGCAGTGAATCGGGCCAGGGCGCCTACGAGCAGTACTTC
CDR3: CASSESGQGAYEQYF
D: .
J: TRBJ2-7
size: .
V: TRBV25-1

DNA: TGCGCCAGCAGCTTAGACAGCCATAGCAATCAGCCCCAGCATTTT
CDR3: CASSLDSHSNQPQHF
D: .
J: TRBJ1-5
size: .
V: TRBV5-1

DNA: TGTGCCTGGAGTAATGAAACGGCTTTGCCCCTCCACTTT
CDR3: CAWSNETALPLHF
D: .
J: TRBJ1-6
size: .
V: TRBV30

DNA: TGTGCCAGCAGCTTGGGAGACGGAAACTATGGCTACACCTTC
CDR3: CASSLGDGNYGYTF
D: .
J: TRBJ1-2
size: .
V: TRBV7-8

DNA: TGTGCCAGTATAGGTTACAGCCCTAATAGCAATCAGCCCCAGCATTTT
CDR3: CASIGYSPNSNQPQHF
D: .
J: TRBJ1-5
size: .
V: TRBV19

DNA: TGTGCCAGCTCACCGAGGAGGGCGGGCTCTCAAGAGACCCAGTACTTC
CDR3: CASSPRRAGSQETQYF
D: .
J: TRBJ2-5
size: once
V: TRBV18

DNA: TGTGCCATCTCCTCGGGACTAGCGGCAGATACGCAGTATTTT
CDR3: CAISSGLAADTQYF
D: TRBD2
J: TRBJ2-3
size: .
V: TRBV10-3

DNA: TGTGCCAGCAATCCGGGACTAGCGGGTCGCGAGCAGTACTTC
CDR3: CASNPGLAGREQYF
D: TRBD2
J: TRBJ2-7
size: .
V: TRBV6-6

DNA: TGTGCCAGCAGCTTAGCCCAGGGGGAGACCCAGTACTTC
CDR3: CASSLAQGETQYF
D: .
J: TRBJ2-5
size: .
V: TRBV7-9

DNA: TGTGCCAGCAGCGTGGGACTAGCGTTTCAAGAGACCCAGTACTTC
CDR3: CASSVGLAFQETQYF
D: TRBD2
J: TRBJ2-5
size: .
V: TRBV9

DNA: TGTGCCAGCAGTTACGGGGAGAGCTACGAGCAGTACTTC
CDR3: CASSYGESYEQYF
D: .
J: TRBJ2-7
size: .
V: TRBV6-6

DNA: TGCGCCAGCAGTAAGGGACTAGCTGCGGGTGAGCAGTTCTTC
CDR3: CASSKGLAAGEQFF
D: TRBD2
J: TRBJ2-1
size: .
V: TRBV10-2

DNA: TGTGCCAGCAGCGTCCGAAGCCGTTCCTATGGTGAAAAACTGTTTTTT
CDR3: CASSVRSRSYGEKLFF
D: .
J: TRBJ1-4
size: .
V: TRBV11-2